This record looks at one T cell receptor (beta chain) sequence and its context. Its matching antigen is unknown. The CDR3 is made up of 15 amino acids. CDR1 is SGHKS, CDR2 YYEKEE, per germline (reference sequence). V lost 4 bases and J 0 bases, leaving 8 bases between the germline ends. Researchers attached unique molecular identifiers to individual cDNA molecules. TCRdb re-analysed the 5' RACE reads in MiXCR, keeping a single row per CDR3 protein. The sample contains around 98,000 distinct CDR3 sequences, approximately 10% of which appear only once. This entry is derived from a study of early T cells in non-severe SARS-CoV-2 infection. Findings and caveats of the study: Anti-spike CD8 responses were favored in VDJdb matching, and private and CD4 specificities were missed.

The gene calls are TRBV5-5 and TRBJ2-6; unclear D gene. The source of this sequence is an adult who was a healthcare worker with PCR-confirmed SARS-CoV-2 infection or an uninfected control (not recorded which). The specimen was whole blood. CDR3 region: CASSQTGSGANVLTF. The CDR3, as DNA: TGTGCCAGCAGCCAGACGGGCTCTGGGGCCAACGTCCTGACTTTC.